Below are 7 T cell receptor beta chains sequenced from a single sample in a study of early T cells in non-severe SARS-CoV-2 infection. TCRdb re-analysed the 5' RACE reads in MiXCR, keeping a single row per CDR3 protein. This table holds about 20,000 distinct CDR3 sequences, about 4.5% found once. The sequencing input was whole blood. Receptor source: an adult who was a healthcare worker with PCR-confirmed SARS-CoV-2 infection or an uninfected control (not recorded which).

This clonotype was seen many times. The chain employs TRBV10-3 and TRBJ1-2; 8 bases are a match to TRBD1. The germline V gene encodes CDR1 ENHRY and CDR2 SYGVKD. With V trimmed by 10 bases and J by 4 bases, 5 bases remained unmatched. The CDR3 totals 12 residues. Here the CDR3 DNA reads TGTGCCACACAGGGGGGGATCTATGGCTACACCTTC. Protein product: CATQGGIYGYTF.

The sample holds many counts of this clonotype. The CDR3 region has the DNA TGTGCCAGCGGGCAGGGGGCTTTCAATCAGCCCCAGCATTTT. This translates into CASGQGAFNQPQHF. This chain connects TRBV6-2 or TRBV6-3 to TRBJ1-5, with TRBD1 identical over 8 bases. The CDR3 is 14 amino acids. The germline V gene encodes CDR1 MNHEY and CDR2 SVGEGT. V was clipped by 8 bases and J by 3 bases; unmatched bases: 6.

This clonotype came up a few times. The chain links TRBV4-1 to TRBJ1-1; unclear D gene. CDR1 is MGHRA, CDR2 YSYEKL, per germline. The CDR3 runs 13 residues. Trimming cost V 1 base and J 8 bases, with 11 bases left between them. The CDR3 DNA follows: TGCGCCAGCAGCCAAGGTGCCCCCTCGGAAGCTTTCTTT. This translates into CASSQGAPSEAFF.

This clonotype was observed many times. The chain combines TRBV7-2 with TRBJ2-3, with D possibly TRBD2 on 5 matching bases. The V and J ends lost 0 bases and 5 bases respectively, with 9 bases between them. Per germline, CDR1 SGHTA and CDR2 FQGNSA. The length of the CDR3 is 14 residues. CDR3 sequence: CASSLATRLDTQYF. The CDR3 DNA reads as TGTGCCAGCAGCTTAGCAACTAGGTTAGATACGCAGTATTTT.

This clonotype was seen at least ten times. The chain carries TRBV20-1 and TRBJ2-3, with D possibly TRBD2 on 5 matching bases. CDR3 length equals 15 residues. V dropped 6 bases and J dropped 5 bases, with 21 bases sitting between them. Germline V gives CDR1 DFQATT, CDR2 SNEGSKA (reference sequence). CDR3 protein: CSAITTRTKQDTQYF. CDR3 DNA sequence: TGCAGTGCGATAACTACTAGGACCAAACAAGATACGCAGTATTTT.

This clonotype has only a few counts. The J gene is TRBJ2-5, the V gene TRBV27, with D unresolved. Germline CDR1 reads MNHEY; CDR2 reads SMNVEV (reference sequence). Trimming took off 5 bases at V and 2 bases at J, with 9 bases between the two ends. This CDR3 has 13 residues. In nucleotides, the CDR3 is TGTGCCAGCAGTCTACGGATACAAGAGACCCAGTACTTC. This gives the protein CASSLRIQETQYF.

There are a few counts of this clonotype. The V call is TRBV12-3 or TRBV12-4, the J call TRBJ2-1; 8 bases align to TRBD1. V lost 5 bases, J lost 4 bases, and 4 bases stayed unmatched. CDR3 length: 14 amino acids. The CDR3 loop reads CASSERTGYNEQFF. CDR3 DNA: TGTGCCAGCAGTGAAAGGACAGGGTACAATGAGCAGTTCTTC.